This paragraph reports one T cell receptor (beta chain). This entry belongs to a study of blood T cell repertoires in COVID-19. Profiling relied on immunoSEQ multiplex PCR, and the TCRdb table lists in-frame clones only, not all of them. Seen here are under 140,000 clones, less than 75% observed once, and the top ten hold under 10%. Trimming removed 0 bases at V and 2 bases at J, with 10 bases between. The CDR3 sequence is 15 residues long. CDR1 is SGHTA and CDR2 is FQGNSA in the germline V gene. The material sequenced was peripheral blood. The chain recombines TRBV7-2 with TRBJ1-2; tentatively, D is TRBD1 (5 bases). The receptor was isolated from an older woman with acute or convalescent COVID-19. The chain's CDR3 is CASSLAGANNYGYTF. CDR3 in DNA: TGTGCCAGCAGCTTAGCAGGGGCAAACAACTATGGCTACACCTTC.